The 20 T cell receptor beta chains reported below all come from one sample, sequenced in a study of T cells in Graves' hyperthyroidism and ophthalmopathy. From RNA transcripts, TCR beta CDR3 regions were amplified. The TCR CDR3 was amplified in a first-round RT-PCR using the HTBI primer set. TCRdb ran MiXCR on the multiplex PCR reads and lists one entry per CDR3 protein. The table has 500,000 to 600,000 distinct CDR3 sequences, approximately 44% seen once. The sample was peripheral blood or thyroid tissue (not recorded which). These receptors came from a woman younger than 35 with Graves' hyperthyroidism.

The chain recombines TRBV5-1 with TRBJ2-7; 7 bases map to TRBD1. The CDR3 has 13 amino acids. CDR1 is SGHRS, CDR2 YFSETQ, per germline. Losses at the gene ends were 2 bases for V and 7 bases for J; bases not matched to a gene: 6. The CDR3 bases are TGCGCCAGCAGCTTATTCAGGGGGATGGAGCAGTACTTC. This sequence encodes CASSLFRGMEQYF.

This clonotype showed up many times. The CDR3 protein is CASIRTGGYGYTF. The CDR3 nucleotides read TGTGCCAGTATCAGGACCGGAGGCTATGGCTACACCTTC. The V gene is TRBV19, the J gene TRBJ1-2; unclear D gene. V shed 7 bases and J shed 4 bases, with 13 bases lying between them. Germline V lookup: CDR1 LNHDA, CDR2 SQIVND (reference sequence). The CDR3 is 13 residues long.

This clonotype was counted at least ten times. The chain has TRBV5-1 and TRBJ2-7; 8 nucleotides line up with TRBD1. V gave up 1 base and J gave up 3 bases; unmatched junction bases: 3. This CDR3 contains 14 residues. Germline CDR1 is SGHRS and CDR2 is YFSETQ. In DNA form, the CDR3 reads TGCGCCAGCAGCTTGCGGACAGGGTACTACGAGCAGTACTTC. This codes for CASSLRTGYYEQYF.

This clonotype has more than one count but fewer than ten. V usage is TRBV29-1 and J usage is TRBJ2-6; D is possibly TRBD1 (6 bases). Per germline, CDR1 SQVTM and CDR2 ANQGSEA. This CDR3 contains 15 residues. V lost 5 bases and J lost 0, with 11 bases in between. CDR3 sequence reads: CSVRAGDSGANVLTF. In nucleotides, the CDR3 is TGCAGCGTTAGGGCAGGGGACTCTGGGGCCAACGTCCTGACTTTC.

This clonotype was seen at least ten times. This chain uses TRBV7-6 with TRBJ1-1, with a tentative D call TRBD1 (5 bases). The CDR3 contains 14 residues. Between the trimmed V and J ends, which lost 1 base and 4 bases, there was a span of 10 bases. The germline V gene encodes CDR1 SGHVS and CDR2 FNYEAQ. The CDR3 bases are TGTGCCAGCAGCTTAGACGCCGGGACCACTGAAGCTTTCTTT. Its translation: CASSLDAGTTEAFF.

CDR3 sequence reads: CASSSPGTGRNEPQHF. CDR3 DNA: TGTGCCAGTAGTTCTCCGGGGACAGGTCGGAATGAGCCCCAGCATTTT. The V call is TRBV19, the J call TRBJ1-5, with 8 bases that match TRBD1. After removal of 5 bases from V and 8 bases from J, the junction contained 14 bases not matched to a gene. The CDR3 has 16 residues. Per the germline V gene, CDR1 is LNHDA and CDR2 is SQIVND (reference sequence).

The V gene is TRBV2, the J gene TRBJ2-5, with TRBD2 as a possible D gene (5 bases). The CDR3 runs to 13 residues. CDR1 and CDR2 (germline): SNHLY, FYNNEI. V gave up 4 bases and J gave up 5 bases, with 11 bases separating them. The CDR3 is CASSATIGETQYF. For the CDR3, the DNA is TGTGCCAGCAGTGCGACTATTGGGGAGACCCAGTACTTC.

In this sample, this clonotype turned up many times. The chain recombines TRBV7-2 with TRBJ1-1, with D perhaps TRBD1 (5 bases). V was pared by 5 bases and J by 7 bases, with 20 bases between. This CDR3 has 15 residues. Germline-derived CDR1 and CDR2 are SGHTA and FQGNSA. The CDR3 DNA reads TGTGCCAGCAGCCTTCCCAGGGAAAATAAGGGTGAAGCTTTCTTT. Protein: CASSLPRENKGEAFF.

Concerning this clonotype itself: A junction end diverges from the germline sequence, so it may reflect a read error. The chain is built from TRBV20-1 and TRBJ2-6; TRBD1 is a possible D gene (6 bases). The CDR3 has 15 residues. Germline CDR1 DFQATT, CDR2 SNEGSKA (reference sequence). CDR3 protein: CSARSTGSGDNVLTF. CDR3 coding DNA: TGCAGTGCTAGGAGTACAGGGTCTGGGGACAACGTCCTGACTTTC.

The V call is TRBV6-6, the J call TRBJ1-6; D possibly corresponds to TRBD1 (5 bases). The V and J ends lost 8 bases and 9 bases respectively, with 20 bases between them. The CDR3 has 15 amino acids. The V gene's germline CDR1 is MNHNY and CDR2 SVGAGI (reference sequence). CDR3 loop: CASFKGTGLISPLHF. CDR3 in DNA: TGTGCCAGCTTTAAAGGGACCGGGTTAATTTCACCCCTCCACTTT.

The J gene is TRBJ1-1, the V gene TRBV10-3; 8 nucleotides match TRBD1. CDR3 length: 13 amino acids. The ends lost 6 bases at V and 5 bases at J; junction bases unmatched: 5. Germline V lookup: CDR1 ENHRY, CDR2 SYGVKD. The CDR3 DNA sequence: TGTGCCATCAGCACAGGGGGGGATACTGAAGCTTTCTTT. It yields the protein CAISTGGDTEAFF.

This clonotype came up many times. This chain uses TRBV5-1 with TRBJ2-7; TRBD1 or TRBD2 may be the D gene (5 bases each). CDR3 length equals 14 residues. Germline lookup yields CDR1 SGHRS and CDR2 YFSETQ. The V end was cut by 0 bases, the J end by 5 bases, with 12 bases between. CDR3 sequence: CASSLGDDRNEQYF. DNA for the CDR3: TGCGCCAGCAGCTTGGGGGACGACAGAAACGAGCAGTACTTC.

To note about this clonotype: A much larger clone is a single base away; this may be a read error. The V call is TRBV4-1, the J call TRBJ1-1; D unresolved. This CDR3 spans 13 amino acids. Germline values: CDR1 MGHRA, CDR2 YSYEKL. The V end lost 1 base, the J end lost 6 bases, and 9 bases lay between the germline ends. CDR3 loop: CASSQGSPPEAFF. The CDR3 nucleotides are TGCGCCAGCAGCCAAGGCTCCCCCCCTGAAGCTTTCTTT.

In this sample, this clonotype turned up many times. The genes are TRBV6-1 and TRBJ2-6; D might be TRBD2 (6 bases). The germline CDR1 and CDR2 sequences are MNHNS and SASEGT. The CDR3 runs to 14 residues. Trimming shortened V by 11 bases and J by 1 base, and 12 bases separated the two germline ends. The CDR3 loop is CAYGGVSGANVLTF. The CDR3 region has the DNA TGTGCCTACGGAGGGGTATCTGGGGCCAACGTCCTGACTTTC.

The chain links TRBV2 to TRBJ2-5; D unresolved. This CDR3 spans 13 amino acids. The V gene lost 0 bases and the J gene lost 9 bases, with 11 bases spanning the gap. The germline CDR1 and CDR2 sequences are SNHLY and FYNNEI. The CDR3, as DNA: TGTGCCAGCAGTGAAGCGTTAGAAGGGCCCCAGTACTTC. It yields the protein CASSEALEGPQYF.

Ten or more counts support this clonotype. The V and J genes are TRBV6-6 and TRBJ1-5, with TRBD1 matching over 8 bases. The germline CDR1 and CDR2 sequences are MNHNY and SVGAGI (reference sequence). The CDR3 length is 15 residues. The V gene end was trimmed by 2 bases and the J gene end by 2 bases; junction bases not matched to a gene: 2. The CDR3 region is CASSYLDRGNQPQHF. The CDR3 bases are TGTGCCAGCAGTTACCTGGACAGGGGCAATCAGCCCCAGCATTTT.

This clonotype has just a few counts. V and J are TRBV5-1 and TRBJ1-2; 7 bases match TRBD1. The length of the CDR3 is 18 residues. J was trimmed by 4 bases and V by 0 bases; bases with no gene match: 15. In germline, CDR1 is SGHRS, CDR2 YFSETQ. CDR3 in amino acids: CASSLALSPRDRAYGYTF. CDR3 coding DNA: TGCGCCAGCAGCTTGGCATTGTCGCCTAGGGACAGAGCCTATGGCTACACCTTC.

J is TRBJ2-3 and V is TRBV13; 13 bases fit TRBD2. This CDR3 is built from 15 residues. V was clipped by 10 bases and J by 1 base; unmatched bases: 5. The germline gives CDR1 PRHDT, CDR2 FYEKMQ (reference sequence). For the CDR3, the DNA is TGTGCCACCTCGGGACTAGCGGGGCGCACAGATACGCAGTATTTT. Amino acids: CATSGLAGRTDTQYF. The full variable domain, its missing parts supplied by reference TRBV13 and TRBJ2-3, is AAGVIQSPRHLIKEKRETATLKCYPIPRHDTVYWYQQGPGQDPQFLISFYEKMQSDKGSIPDRFSAQQFSDYHSELNMSSLELGDSALYFCATSGLAGRTDTQYFGPGTRLTVL.

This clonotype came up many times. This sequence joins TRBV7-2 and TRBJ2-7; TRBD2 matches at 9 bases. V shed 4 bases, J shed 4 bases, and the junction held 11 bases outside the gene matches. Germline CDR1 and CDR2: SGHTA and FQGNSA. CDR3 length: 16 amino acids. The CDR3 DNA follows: TGTGCCAGCAGCTCCCCGGGACTAGCCGCTCTGTACGAGCAGTACTTC. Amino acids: CASSSPGLAALYEQYF.

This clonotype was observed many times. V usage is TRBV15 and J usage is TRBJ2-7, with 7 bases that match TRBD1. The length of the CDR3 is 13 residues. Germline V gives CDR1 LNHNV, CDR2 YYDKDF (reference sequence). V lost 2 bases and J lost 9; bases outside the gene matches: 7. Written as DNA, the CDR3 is TGTGCCACCAGCAGACCAACAGGGGTTGGGCAGTACTTC. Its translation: CATSRPTGVGQYF.